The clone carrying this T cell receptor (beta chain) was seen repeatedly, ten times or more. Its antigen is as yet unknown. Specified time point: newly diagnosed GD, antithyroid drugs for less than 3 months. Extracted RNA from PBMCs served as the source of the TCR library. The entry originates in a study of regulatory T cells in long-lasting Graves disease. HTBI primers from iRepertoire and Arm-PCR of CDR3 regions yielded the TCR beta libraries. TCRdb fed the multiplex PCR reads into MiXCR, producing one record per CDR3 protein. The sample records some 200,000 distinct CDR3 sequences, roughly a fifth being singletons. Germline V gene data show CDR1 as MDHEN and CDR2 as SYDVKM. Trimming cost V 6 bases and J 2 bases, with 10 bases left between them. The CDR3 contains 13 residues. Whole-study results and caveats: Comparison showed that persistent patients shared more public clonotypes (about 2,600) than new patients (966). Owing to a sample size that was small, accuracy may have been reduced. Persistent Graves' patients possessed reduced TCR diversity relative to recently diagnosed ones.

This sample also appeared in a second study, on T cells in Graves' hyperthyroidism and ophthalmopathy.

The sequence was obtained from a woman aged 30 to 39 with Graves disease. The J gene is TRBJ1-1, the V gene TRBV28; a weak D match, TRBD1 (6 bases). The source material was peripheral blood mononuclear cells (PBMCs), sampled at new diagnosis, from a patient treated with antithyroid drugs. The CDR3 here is CASRKGDNTEAFF. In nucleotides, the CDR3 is TGTGCCAGCAGGAAGGGGGACAACACTGAAGCTTTCTTT.